This TCR beta chain was sequenced in a study of T-cell memory formation after mild COVID-19. Across the study: Largely donor-specific TCR clusters were found. Findings and caveats of the study: Clones shrinking between day 15 and 85 showed a balanced CD4/CD8 split, and those that grew later tilted toward CD4+. The SARS-CoV-2 specificity of second-wave clones reaching peak at day 37 remained unverified. Mainly in CM and EM were contracting CD4+ clones; CD8+ were in EMRA.

In the case of this clonotype: The target antigen is unknown. One end of the junction fails to match germline, which may point to a read error.

MiXCR, run by TCRdb on the 5' RACE reads, gives a single entry per CDR3 protein. Of roughly 370,000 distinct CDR3 sequences in the sample, 16% were seen once. Germline CDR1 is SGHRS and CDR2 is YFSETQ. The CDR3 contains 19 residues. The sample was PBMCs or a T cell subset sorted from them (not recorded which). V and J are TRBV5-1 and TRBJ2-1; 7 bases align to TRBD1. The source is a man between 18 and 35 years old who had mild COVID-19 (a few samples of this study predate the infection). Cell type and time point are not known. The CDR3 reads CTSSLVLPGGLRSYNEQFF. The CDR3 nucleotides are TGCACCAGCAGCTTGGTCCTCCCAGGGGGTTTAAGGTCCTACAATGAGCAGTTCTTC.